These 27 T cell receptor beta chains share one sample of origin, sequenced in a study of neurological immune-mediated disorders (dated by TCRdb to the late 2010s). Receptor amplification or capture employed 5' RACE. Sequenced using an Illumina HiSeq 2500. TCRdb reran the public reads through fastp at Q25 and MiXCR, keeping productive beta chains. Under each unique CDR3 protein, matching rows form one entry showing the most common genes and DNA. The sample table lists 53,000 or so distinct CDR3 sequences, approximately 12% of them with a count of one. Together, the top ten hold around 11% of the sample. Sequencing was done on a sample of PBMCs. These receptor sequences come from an older woman with HTLV-1-associated myelopathy (HAM/TSP).

About this clonotype: This may be a read error: a much more frequent sequence differs by one nucleotide. The chain is built from TRBV4-2 and TRBJ2-2; no clear D. Germline V lookup: CDR1 LGHNA, CDR2 YNFKEQ. The CDR3 has 18 residues. CDR3 DNA sequence: TGTGCCAGCAACCAAGATTTTATAGGCTCTATCCTCACCGGGGAGCTGTTTTTT. As protein: CASNQDFIGSILTGELFF.

In this sample, this clonotype turned up many times. The rearrangement links TRBV9 to TRBJ2-1; tentatively, D is TRBD1 or TRBD2 (6 bases each). Germline CDR1 SGDLS, CDR2 YYNGEE. V lost 3 bases and J lost 8, with 21 bases in between. The CDR3 has 16 amino acids. CDR3 coding DNA: TGTGCCAGCAGCGAGGCGGGATATAGGGGGGTTCATGAGCAGTTCTTC. As protein: CASSEAGYRGVHEQFF.

The chain couples TRBV5-5 to TRBJ2-1, with TRBD1 matching 9 bases. The CDR3 spans 18 residues. CDR1 is SGHKS, CDR2 YYEKEE, per germline (reference sequence). V was clipped by 4 bases and J by 6 bases; unmatched bases: 17. CDR3: CASSIEGVRGQGLNEQFF. CDR3 in DNA: TGTGCCAGCAGCATTGAGGGGGTTCGGGGACAGGGACTCAATGAGCAGTTCTTC.

The chain is built from TRBV6-5 and TRBJ2-1, with TRBD2 identical over 9 bases. J was trimmed by 12 bases and V by 0 bases; bases with no gene match: 6. CDR3 length: 14 amino acids. Looked up from germline, CDR1 is MNHEY and CDR2 is SVGAGI. CDR3 coding DNA: TGTGCCAGCAGTTACTCGTCGGGCGGGAGGGGGCAGTTCTTC. It specifies CASSYSSGGRGQFF.

This clonotype was observed many times. The J gene is TRBJ2-7, the V gene TRBV10-3; 7 nucleotides agree with TRBD1. This CDR3 is 12 amino acids long. V lost 8 bases to trimming and J lost 2 bases; unmatched junction nucleotides: 3. Germline assignment: CDR1 ENHRY and CDR2 SYGVKD. The CDR3 bases are TGTGCCATCGGGGACAGACCCTACGAGCAGTACTTC. It encodes CAIGDRPYEQYF.

This clonotype was counted many times. V usage is TRBV4-1 and J usage is TRBJ2-7; 9 bases agree with TRBD1. The CDR3 runs to 16 residues. Germline-derived CDR1 and CDR2 are MGHRA and YSYEKL. The J segment lost 5 bases and the V segment lost 0 bases, leaving 8 bases of the junction unmatched. CDR3 DNA sequence: TGCGCCAGCAGCCAAGATCCGGGACAGGGAGGAGACGAGCAGTACTTC. Amino acid sequence: CASSQDPGQGGDEQYF.

The sample holds many counts of this clonotype. The chain has TRBV14 and TRBJ2-2; D is perhaps TRBD1 or TRBD2 (5 bases each). The V end was cut by 4 bases, the J end by 4 bases, with 16 bases between. Germline assignment: CDR1 SGHDN and CDR2 FVKESK. The CDR3 totals 16 residues. CDR3 sequence reads: CASSPGRDRATGELFF. CDR3 bases: TGTGCCAGCAGCCCGGGCAGGGACCGTGCCACCGGGGAGCTGTTTTTT.

There are many counts of this clonotype. V gene TRBV12-3 or TRBV12-4 combines with J gene TRBJ1-5; 9 nucleotides agree with TRBD1. The CDR3 is 17 residues long. Trimming took 5 bases from V and 6 from J; bases not matched to a gene: 14. The DNA for the CDR3 is TGTGCCAGCAGTCCCCAAGGGACAGGGCTCATCCGTCAGCCCCAGCATTTT. Translation: CASSPQGTGLIRQPQHF.

The table lists this clonotype with many counts. The CDR3 DNA reads as TGCAGCGTTGGGGACACCCAAGAGACCCAGTACTTC. Translating gives CSVGDTQETQYF. The chain carries TRBV29-1 and TRBJ2-5, with D perhaps TRBD1 (6 bases). The ends were cut back, 4 bases at V and 1 base at J, with 7 bases in the middle. The V gene's germline CDR1 is SQVTM and CDR2 ANQGSEA. The CDR3 runs to 12 residues.

This clonotype was seen at least ten times. The chain recombines TRBV2 with TRBJ2-2, with D hard to call. Trimming removed 5 bases from V and 1 base from J, with 14 bases in between. The CDR3 loop spans 16 amino acids. Germline CDR1 SNHLY, CDR2 FYNNEI. The CDR3 here is CASSPGPPENTGELFF. The CDR3 DNA is TGTGCCAGCAGTCCGGGCCCCCCGGAGAACACCGGGGAGCTGTTTTTT.

This clonotype was counted at least ten times. This chain connects TRBV20-1 to TRBJ1-5, with unresolved D. This CDR3 region has 16 residues. Trimming cost V 0 bases and J 0 bases, with 12 bases left between them. The germline V gene encodes CDR1 DFQATT and CDR2 SNEGSKA (reference sequence). The CDR3 nucleotides read TGCAGTGCTAGAGATCTAAGGGAGTATAGCAATCAGCCCCAGCATTTT. This encodes CSARDLREYSNQPQHF.

This clonotype was recorded at least ten times. At one end the junction does not follow the germline gene, possibly because of a read error. This chain links TRBV29-1 with TRBJ2-7; the match to TRBD1 covers 7 bases. The CDR3 has 14 amino acids. Looked up from germline, CDR1 is SQVTM and CDR2 is ANQGSEA. In nucleotides, the CDR3 is TGCAGCGTCGAAGGCAGCAGGGGGTCCTACGAGCAGTACTTC. Residues: CSVEGSRGSYEQYF.

This clonotype was counted many times. The chain joins TRBV20-1 to TRBJ1-6; D is uncertain. Germline V gene lookup returns CDR1 DFQATT and CDR2 SNEGSKA (reference sequence). This CDR3 spans 15 amino acids. V was clipped by 3 bases and J by 7 bases, with 16 bases between them. The CDR3 DNA sequence: TGCAGTGCTAGGATCCCGAACCTGAGGAATTCACCCCTCCACTTT. It codes for CSARIPNLRNSPLHF.

Notes on this clonotype: A clone one base away is much larger, so this may be a read error. V gene TRBV12-3 or TRBV12-4 combines with J gene TRBJ2-1; 8 bases agree with TRBD2. CDR3 length: 14 residues. The CDR3 sequence: CASSSPAGANEQLF. The CDR3 DNA is TGTGCCAGCAGTTCTCCAGCGGGAGCCAATGAGCAGTTATTC.

Ten or more counts support this clonotype. V usage is TRBV5-5 and J usage is TRBJ1-1; D not certain. Germline assignment: CDR1 SGHKS and CDR2 YYEKEE (reference sequence). V was shortened by 0 bases and J by 0 bases, with 12 bases between the two germline ends. CDR3 length: 16 amino acids. The CDR3 loop is CASSLVPQRLNTEAFF. In DNA form, the CDR3 reads TGTGCCAGCAGCTTGGTTCCGCAGAGGTTGAACACTGAAGCTTTCTTT.

This clonotype was counted at least ten times. This chain links TRBV12-3 or TRBV12-4 with TRBJ1-2, with D possibly being TRBD1 (5 bases). The ends were cut back, 6 bases at V and 8 bases at J, with 16 bases in the middle. The CDR3 length is 13 residues. The CDR3 nucleotides are TGTGCCAGCAGCCGGGCAGGGTCGGGAGGCTACACCTTC. Protein sequence: CASSRAGSGGYTF.

This clonotype has a count of ten or more. The chain carries TRBV5-1 and TRBJ2-5; TRBD1 matches 7 bases. With 4 bases clipped from V and 0 bases from J, the junction kept 3 bases outside the gene matches. This CDR3 is 14 amino acids long. CDR1 is SGHRS and CDR2 is YFSETQ in the germline V gene. The CDR3 coding sequence is TGCGCCAGCAGCCCAGGGACAGACCAAGAGACCCAGTACTTC. It yields the protein CASSPGTDQETQYF.

In its sample, this clonotype was seen many times. The chain couples TRBV2 to TRBJ2-3, with 10 bases matching TRBD2. The germline V gene has CDR1 SNHLY and CDR2 FYNNEI. Trimming removed 5 bases from V and 5 bases from J; junction bases left unmatched: 4. This CDR3 has 14 amino acids. In nucleotides, the CDR3 is TGTGCCAGCAGTAGCGGGAGGGCTTTAGATACGCAGTATTTT. Its translation is CASSSGRALDTQYF.

The V gene is TRBV5-1, the J gene TRBJ2-5, with 7 nucleotides matching TRBD1. From germline, CDR1 is SGHRS and CDR2 YFSETQ. The V and J ends lost 7 bases and 1 base, in that order; junction bases with no gene match: 10. This CDR3 is 15 amino acids long. In DNA form, the CDR3 reads TGCGCCAGCGTCCGACAGGGATATTCCCAAGAGACCCAGTACTTC. Translating gives CASVRQGYSQETQYF. The entire variable domain, with the rest obtained from reference TRBV5-1 and TRBJ2-5, is as follows: KAGVTQTPRYLIKTRGQQVTLSCSPISGHRSVSWYQQTPGQGLQFLFEYFSETQRNKGNFPGRFSGRQFSNSRSEMNVSTLELGDSALYLCASVRQGYSQETQYFGPGTRLLVL.

This clonotype was counted at least ten times. The chain joins TRBV20-1 to TRBJ1-6, with D perhaps TRBD1 (5 bases). The CDR3 is 15 residues long. Germline CDR1 DFQATT, CDR2 SNEGSKA (reference sequence). The V gene lost 6 bases and the J gene lost 8 bases, with 20 bases spanning the gap. CDR3 in DNA: TGCAGTGCCCTCGGGGGGGGAAAGGGCGATTCACCCCTCCACTTT. It codes for CSALGGGKGDSPLHF.

Of note for this clonotype: Since a much larger clone is just one base distant, this may be a read error. V is TRBV3-1 and J is TRBJ2-1; TRBD1 agrees at 10 bases. The CDR3 extends over 13 amino acids. Looked up from germline, CDR1 is LGHDT and CDR2 is YNNKEL (reference sequence). CDR3 nucleotides: TGTGTCAGCAGCCAGGACAGGGGGAATGAGCAGTTCTTC. Translation: CVSSQDRGNEQFF.

This clonotype appeared many times. The chain has TRBV7-2 and TRBJ2-4; 10 bases align to TRBD1. Trimming cost V 5 bases and J 0 bases; bases outside gene matches: 7. This CDR3 is built from 17 residues. Looked up from germline, CDR1 is SGHTA and CDR2 is FQGNSA. This chain's CDR3 is CASSRETGGAAKNIQYF. The CDR3 nucleotides read TGTGCCAGCAGCCGGGAGACAGGGGGCGCAGCCAAAAACATTCAGTACTTC.

The table lists this clonotype with many counts. The chain recombines TRBV5-1 with TRBJ2-2; D gene unclear. The CDR3 loop spans 13 amino acids. CDR1 and CDR2 (germline): SGHRS, YFSETQ. V shed 4 bases and J shed 9 bases, with 13 bases lying between them. The chain's CDR3 is CASSKSGGRELFF. The CDR3 coding sequence is TGCGCCAGCAGCAAGTCCGGTGGAAGGGAGCTGTTTTTT.

The chain combines TRBV20-1 with TRBJ2-3, with 7 bases fitting TRBD2. Germline V gene lookup returns CDR1 DFQATT and CDR2 SNEGSKA (reference sequence). CDR3 size: 14 residues. V lost 6 bases to trimming and J lost 3 bases; unmatched junction nucleotides: 9. CDR3 region: CSAPKSGITDTQYF. In DNA form, the CDR3 reads TGCAGTGCCCCAAAGAGCGGGATTACAGATACGCAGTATTTT.

At least ten counts were recorded for this clonotype. The V call is TRBV5-1, the J call TRBJ1-4; D remains ambiguous. The length of the CDR3 is 14 residues. In germline, CDR1 is SGHRS, CDR2 YFSETQ. The V gene lost 4 bases and the J gene lost 5 bases, with 12 bases spanning the gap. CDR3 nucleotides: TGCGCCAGCAGCCCCTCCGGGTTAAATGAAAAACTGTTTTTT. Protein: CASSPSGLNEKLFF.

This clonotype was found many times. The chain combines TRBV10-3 with TRBJ1-1; D is undetermined. The CDR3 totals 15 residues. Looked up from germline, CDR1 is ENHRY and CDR2 is SYGVKD. Deletions cut 3 bases from V and 4 bases from J, with 15 bases between. CDR3 residues: CAISELDTARTEAFF. As DNA, the CDR3 is TGTGCCATCAGTGAATTAGACACCGCGCGCACTGAAGCTTTCTTT.

This clonotype was seen at least ten times. The chain recombines TRBV18 with TRBJ2-7; D unresolved. Trimming removed 4 bases at V and 3 bases at J, with 10 bases between. The CDR3 consists of 13 residues. Germline values: CDR1 KGHSH, CDR2 LQKENI. The CDR3 DNA reads as TGTGCCAGCTCACTCAGACCGGACTACGAGCAGTACTTC. This codes for CASSLRPDYEQYF.